This TCR beta chain was sequenced in a study of cytomegalovirus exposure and HLA in healthy donors. The PCR made use of 60 Vbeta and 13 Jbeta primers. Measured with immunoSEQ multiplex PCR; TCRdb has only the in-frame clones, and not every one. The sample comprises 150,000 to 200,000 clones, approximately 80% of which are singletons, and 9.5% to 10% rests with the top ten. V was shortened by 5 bases and J by 5 bases, with 18 bases between the two germline ends. The CDR3 has 15 amino acids. The germline CDR1 and CDR2 sequences are SGHAT and FQNNGV. The study sampled nominally healthy donors, though unrecorded immune exposures were likely. Points from the study as a whole: In a later analysis, CMV-associated beta chains were mostly HLA-associated, it appeared.

This clone was seen just once. Antigen: not known. The material sequenced was PBMCs. This receptor was obtained from a man aged 18 to 30 in good health and CMV-seropositive. The gene calls are TRBV11-2 and TRBJ2-5; D gene unclear. The CDR3 DNA sequence: TGTGCCAGCAGCCCCGCCTCGGGTTGGCGGGAGACCCAGTACTTC. This sequence encodes CASSPASGWRETQYF.